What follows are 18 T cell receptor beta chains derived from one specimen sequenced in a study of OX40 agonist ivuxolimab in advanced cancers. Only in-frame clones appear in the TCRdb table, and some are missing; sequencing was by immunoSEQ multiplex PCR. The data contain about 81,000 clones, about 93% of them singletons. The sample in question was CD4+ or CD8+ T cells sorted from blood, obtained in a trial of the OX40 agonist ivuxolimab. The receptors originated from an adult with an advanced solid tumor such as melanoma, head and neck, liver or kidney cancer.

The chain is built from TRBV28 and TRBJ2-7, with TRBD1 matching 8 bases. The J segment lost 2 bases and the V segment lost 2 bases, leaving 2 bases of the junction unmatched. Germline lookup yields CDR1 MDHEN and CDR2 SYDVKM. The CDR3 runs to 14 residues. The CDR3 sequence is CASSLSRGPYEQYF. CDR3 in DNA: TGTGCCAGCAGTTTAAGCAGGGGGCCCTACGAGCAGTACTTC.

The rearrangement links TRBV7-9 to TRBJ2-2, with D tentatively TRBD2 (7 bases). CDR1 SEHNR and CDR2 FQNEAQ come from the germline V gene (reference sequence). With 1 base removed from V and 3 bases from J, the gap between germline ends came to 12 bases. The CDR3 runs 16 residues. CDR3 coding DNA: TGTGCCAGCAGCTTAGTCGGGGGGCGGTACACCGGGGAGCTGTTTTTT. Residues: CASSLVGGRYTGELFF.

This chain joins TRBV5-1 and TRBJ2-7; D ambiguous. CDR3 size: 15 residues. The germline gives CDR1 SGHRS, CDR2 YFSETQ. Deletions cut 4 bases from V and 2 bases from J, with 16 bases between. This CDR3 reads CASSPSPSHPYEQYF. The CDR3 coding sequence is TGCGCCAGCAGCCCGTCCCCGTCGCATCCCTACGAGCAGTACTTC. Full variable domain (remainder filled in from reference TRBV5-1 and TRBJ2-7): KAGVTQTPRYLIKTRGQQVTLSCSPISGHRSVSWYQQTPGQGLQFLFEYFSETQRNKGNFPGRFSGRQFSNSRSEMNVSTLELGDSALYLCASSPSPSHPYEQYFGPGTRLTVT.

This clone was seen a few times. The CDR3 nucleotides read TGTGCCAGCAGCCCCTGGGTTCCGTTAACTGAAGCTTTCTTT. Residues: CASSPWVPLTEAFF. This chain links TRBV6-5 with TRBJ1-1; no clear D. Germline CDR1 reads MNHEY; CDR2 reads SVGAGI. The CDR3 is 14 amino acids. V lost 6 bases and J 5 bases, leaving 16 bases between the germline ends.

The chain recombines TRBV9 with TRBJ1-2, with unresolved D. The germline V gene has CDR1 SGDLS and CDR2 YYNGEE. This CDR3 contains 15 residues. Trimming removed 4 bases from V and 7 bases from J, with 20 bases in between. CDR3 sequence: CASSSPPDRLLGYTF. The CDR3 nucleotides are TGTGCCAGCAGCTCGCCGCCCGACCGGCTCCTTGGCTACACCTTC.

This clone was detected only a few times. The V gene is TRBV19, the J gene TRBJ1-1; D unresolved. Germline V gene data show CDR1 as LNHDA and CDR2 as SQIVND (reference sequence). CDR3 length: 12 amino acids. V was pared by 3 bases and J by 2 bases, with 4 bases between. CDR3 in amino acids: CASSITNTEAFF. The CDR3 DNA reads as TGTGCCAGTAGTATTACAAACACTGAAGCTTTCTTT.

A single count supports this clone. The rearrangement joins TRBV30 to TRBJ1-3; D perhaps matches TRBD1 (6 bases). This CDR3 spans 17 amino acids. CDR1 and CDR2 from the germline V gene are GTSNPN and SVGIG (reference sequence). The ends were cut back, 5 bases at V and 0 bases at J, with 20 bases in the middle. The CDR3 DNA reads TGTGCCTGGGCCCCAGGGGACCCATTTCACTCTGGAAACACCATATATTTT. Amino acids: CAWAPGDPFHSGNTIYF.

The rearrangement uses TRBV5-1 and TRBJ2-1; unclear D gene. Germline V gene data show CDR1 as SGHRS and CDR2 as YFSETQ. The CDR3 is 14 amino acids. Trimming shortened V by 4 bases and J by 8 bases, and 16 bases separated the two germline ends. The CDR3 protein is CASSPDYRGDEQFF. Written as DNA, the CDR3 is TGCGCCAGCAGCCCGGATTACCGAGGCGATGAGCAGTTCTTC. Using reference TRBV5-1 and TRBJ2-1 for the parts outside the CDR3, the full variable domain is KAGVTQTPRYLIKTRGQQVTLSCSPISGHRSVSWYQQTPGQGLQFLFEYFSETQRNKGNFPGRFSGRQFSNSRSEMNVSTLELGDSALYLCASSPDYRGDEQFFGPGTRLTVL.

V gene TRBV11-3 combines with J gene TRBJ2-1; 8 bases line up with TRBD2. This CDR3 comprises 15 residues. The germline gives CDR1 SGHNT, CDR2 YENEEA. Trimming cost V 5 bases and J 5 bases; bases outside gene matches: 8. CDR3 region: CASSPRGGGNNEQFF. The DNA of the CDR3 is TGTGCCAGCAGCCCTCGGGGGGGCGGCAACAATGAGCAGTTCTTC.

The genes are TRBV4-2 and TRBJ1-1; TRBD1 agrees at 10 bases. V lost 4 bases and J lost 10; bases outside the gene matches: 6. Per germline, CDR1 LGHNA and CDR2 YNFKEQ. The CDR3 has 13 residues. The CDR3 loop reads CASSPTGGAGAFF. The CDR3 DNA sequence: TGTGCCAGCAGCCCGACAGGGGGCGCGGGAGCTTTCTTT.

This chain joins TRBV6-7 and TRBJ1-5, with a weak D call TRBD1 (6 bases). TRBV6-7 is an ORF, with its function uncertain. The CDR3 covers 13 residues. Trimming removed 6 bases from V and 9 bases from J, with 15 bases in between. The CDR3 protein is CASSQLQGMPQHF. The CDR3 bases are TGTGCCAGCAGCCAATTACAGGGAATGCCCCAGCATTTT.

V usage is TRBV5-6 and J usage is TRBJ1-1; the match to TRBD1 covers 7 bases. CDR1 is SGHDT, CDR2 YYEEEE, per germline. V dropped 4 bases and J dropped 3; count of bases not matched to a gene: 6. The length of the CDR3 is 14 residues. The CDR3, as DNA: TGTGCCAGCAGCCTCGACAGGGTTGACACTGAAGCTTTCTTT. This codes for CASSLDRVDTEAFF.

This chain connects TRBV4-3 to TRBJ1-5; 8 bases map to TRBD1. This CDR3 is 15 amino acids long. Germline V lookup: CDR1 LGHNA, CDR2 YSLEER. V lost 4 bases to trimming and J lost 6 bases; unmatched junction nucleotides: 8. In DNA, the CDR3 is TGCGCCAGCAGCCGCGTCCAGGGGGCGAGTCAGCCCCAGCATTTT. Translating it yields CASSRVQGASQPQHF.

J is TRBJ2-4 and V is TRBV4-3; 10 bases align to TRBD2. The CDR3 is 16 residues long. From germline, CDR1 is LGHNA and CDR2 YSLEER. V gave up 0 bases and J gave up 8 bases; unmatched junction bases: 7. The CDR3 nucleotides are TGCGCCAGCAGCCAAGAGGCTAGCGGGAGCGGGTACATTCAGTACTTC. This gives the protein CASSQEASGSGYIQYF.

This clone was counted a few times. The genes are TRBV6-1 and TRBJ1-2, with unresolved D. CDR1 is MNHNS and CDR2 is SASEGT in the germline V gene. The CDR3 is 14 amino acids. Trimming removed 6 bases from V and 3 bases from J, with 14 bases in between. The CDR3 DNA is TGTGCCAGCAGCTCCAGACGGGCGGACTATGGCTACACCTTC. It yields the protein CASSSRRADYGYTF.

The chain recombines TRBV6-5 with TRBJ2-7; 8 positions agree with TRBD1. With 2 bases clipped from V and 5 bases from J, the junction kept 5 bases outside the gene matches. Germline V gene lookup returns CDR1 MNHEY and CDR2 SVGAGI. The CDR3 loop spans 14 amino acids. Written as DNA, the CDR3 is TGTGCCAGCAGTTACGATCAGGGGGCTGACGAGCAGTACTTC. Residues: CASSYDQGADEQYF.

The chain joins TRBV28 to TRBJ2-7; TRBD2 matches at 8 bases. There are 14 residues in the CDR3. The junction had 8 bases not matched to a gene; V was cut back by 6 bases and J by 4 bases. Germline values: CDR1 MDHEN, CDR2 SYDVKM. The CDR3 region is CASRLIEREYEQYF. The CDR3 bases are TGTGCCAGCAGACTCATTGAGCGGGAGTACGAGCAGTACTTC.

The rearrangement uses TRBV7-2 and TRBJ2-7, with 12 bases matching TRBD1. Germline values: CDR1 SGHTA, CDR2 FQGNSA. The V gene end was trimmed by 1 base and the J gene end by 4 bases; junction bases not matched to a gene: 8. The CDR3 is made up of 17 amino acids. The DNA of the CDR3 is TGTGCCAGCAGCTTAGGGGCGGGACAGGGGGCGCTTTACGAGCAGTACTTC. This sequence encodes CASSLGAGQGALYEQYF.